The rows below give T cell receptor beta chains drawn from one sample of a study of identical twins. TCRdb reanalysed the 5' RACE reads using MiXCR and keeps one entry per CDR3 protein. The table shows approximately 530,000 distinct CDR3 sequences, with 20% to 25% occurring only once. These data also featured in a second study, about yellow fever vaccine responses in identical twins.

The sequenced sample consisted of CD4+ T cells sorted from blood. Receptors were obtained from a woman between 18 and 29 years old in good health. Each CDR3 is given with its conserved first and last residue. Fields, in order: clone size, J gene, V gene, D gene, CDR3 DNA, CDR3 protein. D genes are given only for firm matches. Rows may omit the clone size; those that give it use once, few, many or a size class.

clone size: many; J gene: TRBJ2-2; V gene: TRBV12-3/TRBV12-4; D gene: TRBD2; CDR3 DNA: TGTGCCAGCAGGAGCGGGGAATTCACCGGGGAGCTGTTTTTT; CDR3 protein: CASRSGEFTGELFF
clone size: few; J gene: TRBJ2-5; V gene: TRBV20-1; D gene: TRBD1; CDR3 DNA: TGCAGTGCTAGATCCGGACAGGGTAGGAAGGAGACCCAGTACTTC; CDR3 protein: CSARSGQGRKETQYF
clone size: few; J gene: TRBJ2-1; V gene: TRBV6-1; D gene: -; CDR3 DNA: TGTGCCAGCCATACCGGGACTCCCAAAAAGATCAATGAGCAGTTCTTC; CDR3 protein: CASHTGTPKKINEQFF
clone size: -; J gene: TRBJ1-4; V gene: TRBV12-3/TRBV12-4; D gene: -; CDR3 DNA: TGTGCCAGCAGTTTAGACGGGGCGTCAAATGAAAAACTGTTTTTT; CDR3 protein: CASSLDGASNEKLFF
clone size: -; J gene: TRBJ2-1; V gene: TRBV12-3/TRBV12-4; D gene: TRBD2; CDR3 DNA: TGTGCCAGCAGTTCGCAGGGACTAGCGGGTTACAATGAGCAGTTCTTC; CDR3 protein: CASSSQGLAGYNEQFF
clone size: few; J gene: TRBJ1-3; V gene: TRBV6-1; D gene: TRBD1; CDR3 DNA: TGTGCCAGCAAAGGGACAGGGGGCTTGGGAAACACCATATATTTT; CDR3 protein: CASKGTGGLGNTIYF
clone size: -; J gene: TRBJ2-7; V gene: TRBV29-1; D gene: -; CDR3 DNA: TGCAGCGTTGGCAAGGGGCAGGCCAACGGCTACGAGCAGTACTTC; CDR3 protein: CSVGKGQANGYEQYF
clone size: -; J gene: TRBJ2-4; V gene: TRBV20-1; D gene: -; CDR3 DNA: TGCAGTGCTAGAGAGAGGCCCCCTGGGAACATTCAGTACTTC; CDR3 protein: CSARERPPGNIQYF
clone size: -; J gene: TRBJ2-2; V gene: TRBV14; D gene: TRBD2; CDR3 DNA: TGTGCCAGCAGCCAGCCCGGGGGGGGCACCGGGGAGCTGTTTTTT; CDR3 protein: CASSQPGGGTGELFF
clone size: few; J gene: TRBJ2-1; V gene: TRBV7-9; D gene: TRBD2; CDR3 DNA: TGTGCCAGCAGCCCGAGGAGCGGGGGGGGCTCCTACAATGAGCAGTTCTTC; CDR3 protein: CASSPRSGGGSYNEQFF
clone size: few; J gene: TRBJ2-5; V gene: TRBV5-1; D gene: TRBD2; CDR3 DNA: TGCGCCAGCAGCGGCATAGCGGGAGGTGGAGAGACCCAGTACTTC; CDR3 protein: CASSGIAGGGETQYF
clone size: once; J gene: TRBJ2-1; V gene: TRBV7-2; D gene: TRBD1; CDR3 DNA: TGTGCCAGCAGCTCCGGACAGGGGGCGTTGGAGCAGTTCTTC; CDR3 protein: CASSSGQGALEQFF
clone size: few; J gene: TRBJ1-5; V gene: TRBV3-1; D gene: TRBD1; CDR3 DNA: TGTGCCAGCAGCCATGGGACAGGGAGCAATCAGCCCCAGCATTTT; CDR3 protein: CASSHGTGSNQPQHF
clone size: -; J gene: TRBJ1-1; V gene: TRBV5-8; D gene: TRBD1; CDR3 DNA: TGTGCCAGCAGCTTGGGACAGGGGGCGAGCACTGAAGCTTTCTTT; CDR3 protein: CASSLGQGASTEAFF
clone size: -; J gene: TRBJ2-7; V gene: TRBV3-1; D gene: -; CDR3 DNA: TGTGCCAGCAGCCAAGATACGGGGTCGCGCGAGCAGTACTTC; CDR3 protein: CASSQDTGSREQYF
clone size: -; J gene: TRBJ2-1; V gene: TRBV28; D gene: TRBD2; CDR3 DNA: TGTGCCAGCAGTTCAAGCGGGAGAATCTACAATGAGCAGTTCTTC; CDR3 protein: CASSSSGRIYNEQFF
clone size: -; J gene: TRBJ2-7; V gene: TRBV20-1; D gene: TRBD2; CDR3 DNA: TGCAGTGCTAGGGGTCTAGCGGGAATAGGGGAGCAGTACTTC; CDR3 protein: CSARGLAGIGEQYF
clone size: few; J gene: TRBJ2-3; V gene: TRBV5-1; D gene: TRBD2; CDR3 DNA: TGCGCCAGCAGCTTGGTCGCCAGCGGGGCCACAGATACGCAGTATTTT; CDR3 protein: CASSLVASGATDTQYF
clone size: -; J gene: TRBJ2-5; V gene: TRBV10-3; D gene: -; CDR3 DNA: TGTGCCATCAGTGTACAGGGAGAAGAGACCCAGTACTTC; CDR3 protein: CAISVQGEETQYF
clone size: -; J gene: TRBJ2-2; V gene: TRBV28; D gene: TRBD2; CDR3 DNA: TGTGCCAGCAGCTGGAACCAGGGACCGGGACTAAGGGCGAACACCGGGGAGCTGTTTTTT; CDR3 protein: CASSWNQGPGLRANTGELFF
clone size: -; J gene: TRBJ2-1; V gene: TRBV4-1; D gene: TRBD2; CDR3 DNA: TGCGCCAGCAGCCAAGAAGACACTAGCGGGGGGTATCACAATGAGCAGTTCTTC; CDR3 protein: CASSQEDTSGGYHNEQFF
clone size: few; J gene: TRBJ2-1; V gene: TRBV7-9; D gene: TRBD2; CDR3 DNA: TGTGCCAGCAGCTTAGCGGGGACTAGCGCCGGGTACAATGAGCAGTTCTTC; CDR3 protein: CASSLAGTSAGYNEQFF
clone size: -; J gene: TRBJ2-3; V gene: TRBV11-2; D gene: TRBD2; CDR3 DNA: TGTGCCAGCAGCTTCGGGACTAGCGGGGGGCTCACAGATACGCAGTATTTT; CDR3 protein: CASSFGTSGGLTDTQYF
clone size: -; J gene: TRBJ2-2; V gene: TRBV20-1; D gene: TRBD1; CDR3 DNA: TGCAGTGCTACAGGACAGGGGACGGTTACCGGGGAGCTGTTTTTT; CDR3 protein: CSATGQGTVTGELFF
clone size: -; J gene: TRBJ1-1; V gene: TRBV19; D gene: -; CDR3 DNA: TGTGCCAGTACCCGAACAGGCGGGGGGAACACTGAAGCTTTCTTT; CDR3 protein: CASTRTGGGNTEAFF
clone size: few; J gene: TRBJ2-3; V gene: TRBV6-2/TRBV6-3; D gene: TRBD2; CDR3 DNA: TGTGCCAGCAGTCCCCTCGGGGAGGGGTATACAGATACGCAGTATTTT; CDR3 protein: CASSPLGEGYTDTQYF
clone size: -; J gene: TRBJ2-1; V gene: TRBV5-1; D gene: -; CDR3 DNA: TGCGCCAGCAGCTTACCTGGCCTGGGACACAATGAGCAGTTCTTC; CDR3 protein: CASSLPGLGHNEQFF
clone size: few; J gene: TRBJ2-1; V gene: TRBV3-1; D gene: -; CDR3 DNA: TGTGCCAGCAGCCTCTATGGACAGCCCTCCTACAATGAGCAGTTCTTC; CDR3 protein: CASSLYGQPSYNEQFF
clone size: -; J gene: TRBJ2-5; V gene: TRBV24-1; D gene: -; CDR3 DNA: TGTGCCACCAATAAGCCCGGGGTCGAGGAGACCCAGTACTTC; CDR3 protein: CATNKPGVEETQYF
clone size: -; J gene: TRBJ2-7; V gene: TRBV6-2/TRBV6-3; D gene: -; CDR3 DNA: TGTGCCAGCAGCCCCCAGATCTACGAGCAGTACTTC; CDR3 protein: CASSPQIYEQYF
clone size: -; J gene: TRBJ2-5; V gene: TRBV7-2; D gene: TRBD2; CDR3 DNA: TGTGCCAGCAGCAAAGTAGCGGGGGGGCAAGAGACCCAGTACTTC; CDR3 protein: CASSKVAGGQETQYF
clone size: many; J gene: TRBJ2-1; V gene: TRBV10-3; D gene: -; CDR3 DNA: TGTGCCATCAGTGTACAGGTCGGCGACAATGAGCAGTTCTTC; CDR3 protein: CAISVQVGDNEQFF
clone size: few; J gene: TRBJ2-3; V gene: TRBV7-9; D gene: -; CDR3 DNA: TGTGCCAGCAGCTTAGGTTTTAGCCAGGATTACACAGATACGCAGTATTTT; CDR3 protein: CASSLGFSQDYTDTQYF
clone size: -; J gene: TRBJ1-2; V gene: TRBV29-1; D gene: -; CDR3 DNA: TGCAGCGTCAACACGGGAGGTCTATGGGGCTACACCTTC; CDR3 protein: CSVNTGGLWGYTF
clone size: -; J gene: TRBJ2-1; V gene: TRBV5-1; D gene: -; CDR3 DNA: TGCGCCAGCAGAGACCCTGACAATGAGCAGTTCTTC; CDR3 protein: CASRDPDNEQFF
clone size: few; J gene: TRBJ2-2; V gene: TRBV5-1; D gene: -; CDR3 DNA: TGCGCCAGCAGCTTGGTGCTGGACACCGGGGAGCTGTTTTTT; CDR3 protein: CASSLVLDTGELFF
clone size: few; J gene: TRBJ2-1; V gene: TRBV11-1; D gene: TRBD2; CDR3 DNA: TGTGCCAGCAACCTTAAGAGACTAGCGGGGGGGGCCTACAATGAGCAGTTCTTC; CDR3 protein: CASNLKRLAGGAYNEQFF
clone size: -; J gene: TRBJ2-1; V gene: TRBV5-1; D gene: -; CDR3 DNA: TGCGCCAGCAGCTCGGACTATGGTGAGCAGTTCTTC; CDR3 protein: CASSSDYGEQFF
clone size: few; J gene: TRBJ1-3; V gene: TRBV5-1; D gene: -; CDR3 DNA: TGCGCCAGCAGAAAGGCGGTCTCTGGAAACACCATATATTTT; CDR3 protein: CASRKAVSGNTIYF
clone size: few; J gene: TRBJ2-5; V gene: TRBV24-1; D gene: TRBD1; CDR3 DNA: TGTGCCACCAGTCCCTCCGACCGGGACAGCCAAGAGACCCAGTACTTC; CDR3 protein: CATSPSDRDSQETQYF
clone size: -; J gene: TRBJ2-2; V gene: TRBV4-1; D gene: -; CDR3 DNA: TGCGCCAGCAGCCCGCATGACGTAGTCGGGGAGCTGTTTTTT; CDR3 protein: CASSPHDVVGELFF
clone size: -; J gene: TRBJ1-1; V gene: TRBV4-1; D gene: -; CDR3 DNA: TGCGCCAGCAGCCCTACCGGGGGTACCTATGAAGCTTTCTTT; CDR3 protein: CASSPTGGTYEAFF
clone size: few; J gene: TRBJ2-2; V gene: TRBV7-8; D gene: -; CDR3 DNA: TGTGCCAGCAGCTTCGGGGTCTCGGACACCGGGGAGCTGTTTTTT; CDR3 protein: CASSFGVSDTGELFF
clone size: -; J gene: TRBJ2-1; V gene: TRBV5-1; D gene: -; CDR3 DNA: TGCGCCAGCAGCTTCGCCAGGGGGGCGGGGTCCTACAATGAGCAGTTCTTC; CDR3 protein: CASSFARGAGSYNEQFF
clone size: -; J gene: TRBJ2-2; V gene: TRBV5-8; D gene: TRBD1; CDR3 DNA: TGTGCCAGCACCAAAAGCCAGGGGGCATCAATCACCGGGGAGCTGTTTTTT; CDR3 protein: CASTKSQGASITGELFF
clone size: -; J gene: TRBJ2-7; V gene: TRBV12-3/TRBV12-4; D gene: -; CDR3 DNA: TGTGCCAGCAGTTTTCGGGGAAGCGGCCGGAGGTACGAGCAGTACTTC; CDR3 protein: CASSFRGSGRRYEQYF
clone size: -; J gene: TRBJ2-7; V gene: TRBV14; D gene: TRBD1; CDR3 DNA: TGTGCCAGCAGCCAAGCAGGGGGCTGGTACGAGCAGTACTTC; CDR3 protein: CASSQAGGWYEQYF
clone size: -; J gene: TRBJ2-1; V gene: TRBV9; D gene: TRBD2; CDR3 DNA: TGTGCCAGCAGCGTCGGATCGGGAGGGTCCTACAATGAGCAGTTCTTC; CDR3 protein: CASSVGSGGSYNEQFF
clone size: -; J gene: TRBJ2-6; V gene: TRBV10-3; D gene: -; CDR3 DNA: TGTGCCACCGGGGGTTCTGGGGCCAACGTCCTGACTTTC; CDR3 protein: CATGGSGANVLTF
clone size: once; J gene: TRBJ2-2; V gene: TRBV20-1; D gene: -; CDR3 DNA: TGCAGTGCTAGACCCACAGTAACCGGGGAGCTGTTTTTT; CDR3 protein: CSARPTVTGELFF
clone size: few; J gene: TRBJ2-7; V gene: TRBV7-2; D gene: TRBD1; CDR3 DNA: TGTGCCAGCAGCCCTGATTCCGGGACAGTTTCCTACGAGCAGTACTTC; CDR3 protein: CASSPDSGTVSYEQYF
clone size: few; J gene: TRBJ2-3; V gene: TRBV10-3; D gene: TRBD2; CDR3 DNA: TGTGCCATCACTCCGGACGGACTAGCGGGAGATGTGAACACAGATACGCAGTATTTT; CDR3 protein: CAITPDGLAGDVNTDTQYF
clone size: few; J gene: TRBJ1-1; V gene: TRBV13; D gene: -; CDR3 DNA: TGTGCCAGCAGCAAGATTAACACTGAAGCTTTCTTT; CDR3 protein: CASSKINTEAFF
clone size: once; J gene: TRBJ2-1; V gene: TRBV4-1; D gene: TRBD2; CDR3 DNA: TGCGCCAGCAGCCGACCCTGGCCGGGACTAGCGGGAGACAATGAGCAGTTCTTC; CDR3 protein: CASSRPWPGLAGDNEQFF
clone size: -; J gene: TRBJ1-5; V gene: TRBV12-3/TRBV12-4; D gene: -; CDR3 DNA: TGTGCCAGCAGTTTACGGGGGGTGGGCAATCAGCCCCAGCATTTT; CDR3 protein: CASSLRGVGNQPQHF
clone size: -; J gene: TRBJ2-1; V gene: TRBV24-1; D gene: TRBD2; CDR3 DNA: TGTGCCACCAGTGATGCCCGGGGACTAGTGAATGAGCAGTTCTTC; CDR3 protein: CATSDARGLVNEQFF